These T cell receptor beta chains were read from a single sample in a study of cytomegalovirus exposure and HLA in healthy donors. Repertoires were generated with immunoSEQ multiplex PCR, while TCRdb's copy carries only in-frame clones and drops some. The repertoire holds some 150,000 clones, around four fifths seen once, with 1.5% in the top ten. Sequencing used PBMCs. The receptor set was obtained from a man in his forties in good health and CMV-seronegative. The CDR3 runs from the conserved cysteine through the conserved F or W. The D gene is left open where the match is weak. A clone size is listed for some rows: how often the clone was seen (once, few, many), or a class if it is expanded.

d_call	v_call	j_call	clone_size	cdr3_aa	cdr3_nt
TRBD2	TRBV5-1	TRBJ2-7	NA	CASSIRLAGALDEQYF	TGCGCCAGCAGCATCAGACTAGCGGGAGCGTTGGACGAGCAGTACTTC
TRBD1	TRBV5-6	TRBJ1-1	NA	CASNLNNDRDEAFF	TGTGCCAGCAACCTAAATAATGACAGGGATGAAGCTTTCTTT
TRBD2	TRBV7-8	TRBJ2-5	NA	CASSPLGGSGEETQYF	TGTGCCAGCAGCCCTTTGGGTGGTAGCGGGGAAGAGACCCAGTACTTC
TRBD1	TRBV30	TRBJ1-4	NA	CAWSGRRQGYEKLFF	TGTGCCTGGAGTGGCCGCCGACAGGGGTATGAAAAACTGTTTTTT
TRBD2	TRBV4-2	TRBJ2-1	NA	CASSQDALLGLADNEQFF	TGTGCCAGCAGCCAAGATGCCCTCCTCGGACTAGCGGACAATGAGCAGTTCTTC
NA	TRBV4-3	TRBJ1-6	NA	CASSQEQAVNSPLHF	TGCGCCAGCAGCCAAGAACAGGCCGTGAATTCACCCCTCCACTTT
TRBD2	TRBV9	TRBJ2-5	NA	CASNLGTSQETQYF	TGTGCCAGCAACCTCGGGACTAGCCAAGAGACCCAGTACTTC
NA	TRBV4-3	TRBJ1-4	NA	CASSQDPQATNEKLFF	TGCGCCAGCAGCCAAGATCCGCAGGCAACTAATGAAAAACTGTTTTTT
TRBD1	TRBV5-1	TRBJ2-1	NA	CASSFAGTGDYNEQFF	TGCGCCAGCAGCTTCGCGGGGACAGGGGACTACAATGAGCAGTTCTTC
TRBD1	TRBV2	TRBJ1-4	NA	CASSEARTGGWDEKLFF	TGTGCCAGCAGTGAAGCCCGGACAGGGGGCTGGGATGAAAAACTGTTTTTT
NA	TRBV7-9	TRBJ1-1	NA	CSSSGRTEAFF	TGTTCCAGCAGCGGTCGGACAGAGGCTTTCTTT
TRBD2	TRBV6-5	TRBJ2-5	NA	CASASGLPGETQYF	TGTGCCAGCGCTAGCGGGCTCCCCGGAGAGACCCAATACTTC
NA	TRBV11-2	TRBJ1-3	NA	CASSLGGALSGNTIYF	TGTGCCAGCAGCTTAGGAGGAGCCCTCTCTGGAAACACCATATATTTT
TRBD2	TRBV2	TRBJ2-5	NA	CASRTSGGRYQETQYF	TGTGCCAGCAGGACTAGCGGGGGCCGGTACCAAGAGACCCAGTACTTC
NA	TRBV11-3	TRBJ2-1	NA	CASSFRGGTYNEQFF	TGTGCCAGCAGCTTTCGCGGGGGCACCTACAATGAGCAGTTCTTC
NA	TRBV6-1	TRBJ1-5	NA	CASRRGTAGPQHF	TGTGCCAGCAGGCGCGGAACGGCCGGGCCCCAGCATTTT
TRBD2	TRBV7-2	TRBJ2-1	NA	CASAKGLAGFNEQFF	TGTGCCAGCGCAAAGGGACTAGCGGGCTTCAATGAGCAGTTCTTC
TRBD1	TRBV7-9	TRBJ2-3	NA	CASSPGTGGLDTQYF	TGTGCCAGCAGCCCCGGGACAGGGGGCTTAGATACGCAGTATTTT
NA	TRBV5-6	TRBJ2-7	NA	CASSLAGSVAYEQYF	TGTGCCAGCAGCTTGGCGGGGAGCGTGGCCTACGAGCAGTACTTC
TRBD2	TRBV7-9	TRBJ2-1	NA	CASKQTAGGSTYNEQFF	TGTGCCAGCAAGCAAACCGCCGGCGGGAGTACCTACAATGAGCAGTTCTTC
NA	TRBV28	TRBJ1-5	NA	CASSQGGVQPQHF	TGTGCCAGCAGCCAAGGCGGGGTCCAGCCCCAGCATTTT
NA	TRBV18	TRBJ1-1	once	CASSPQEASNTEAFF	TGTGCCAGCTCACCACAGGAGGCGAGTAACACTGAAGCTTTCTTT
NA	TRBV15	TRBJ1-2	NA	CATSSGQLANYGYTF	TGTGCCACCAGCAGTGGGCAGTTAGCTAACTATGGCTACACCTTC
TRBD2	TRBV6-4	TRBJ2-1	NA	CASSDSGGRYNEQFF	TGTGCCAGCAGTGACTCGGGCGGGAGGTACAATGAGCAGTTCTTC
NA	TRBV7-9	TRBJ1-4	NA	CASSQALNEKLFF	TGTGCCAGCAGTCAAGCCCTTAATGAAAAACTGTTTTTT
NA	TRBV2	TRBJ2-7	NA	CASSEYYEQYF	TGTGCCAGCAGTGAATACTACGAGCAGTACTTC
TRBD1	TRBV7-3	TRBJ2-7	NA	CASSLTSDRGHEQYF	TGTGCCAGCAGCTTGACCTCCGACAGGGGCCACGAGCAGTACTTC
NA	TRBV29-1	TRBJ1-2	NA	CSVEEGAGTF	TGCAGCGTTGAGGAAGGGGCTGGCACCTTC
TRBD2	TRBV5-6	TRBJ2-3	NA	CASSLDAGGEYTQYF	TGTGCCAGCAGCTTGGATGCGGGGGGCGAGTATACGCAGTATTTT
TRBD2	TRBV5-6	TRBJ2-2	NA	CASSLRLAGYGELFF	TGTGCCAGCAGCTTACGACTAGCAGGGTACGGGGAGCTGTTTTTT
NA	TRBV15	TRBJ2-7	NA	CATSRDVAEQYF	TGTGCCACCAGCAGAGATGTCGCCGAGCAGTACTTC
TRBD2	TRBV19	TRBJ2-7	once	CASSRTSGSYEQYF	TGTGCCAGTAGTAGGACTAGCGGGAGTTACGAGCAGTACTTC
NA	TRBV5-8	TRBJ2-1	once	CASSFLLDTILSYNEQFF	TGTGCCAGCAGCTTTCTACTGGACACTATCCTCTCCTACAATGAGCAGTTCTTC
TRBD1	TRBV6-6	TRBJ2-7	NA	CASSLRDSPYEQYF	TGTGCCAGCAGCCTCCGGGACAGTCCCTACGAGCAGTACTTC
NA	TRBV25-1	TRBJ2-2	few	CASSEFGDIGELFF	TGTGCCAGCAGTGAATTCGGGGACATCGGGGAGCTGTTTTTT
NA	TRBV5-1	TRBJ2-5	NA	CASKANRPQETQYF	TGCGCCAGCAAAGCGAACCGGCCCCAAGAGACCCAGTACTTC
NA	TRBV2	TRBJ2-7	NA	CASSAEFDRFYEQYF	TGTGCCAGCAGTGCCGAGTTCGACAGATTCTACGAGCAGTACTTC
NA	TRBV18	TRBJ2-1	NA	CASSPWRSENEQFF	TGTGCCAGCTCACCATGGCGGTCCGAGAATGAGCAGTTCTTC
TRBD2	TRBV7-2	TRBJ2-5	NA	CASSPGLAGALPGETQYF	TGTGCCAGCAGCCCGGGACTAGCGGGGGCCTTACCTGGAGAGACCCAGTACTTC
NA	TRBV19	TRBJ2-2	NA	CASSGLRTGELFF	TGTGCCAGTAGTGGCTTGAGGACCGGGGAGCTGTTTTTT
TRBD2	TRBV9	TRBJ2-1	NA	CASSVVGASGDYNEQFF	TGTGCCAGCAGCGTAGTTGGAGCTAGCGGGGATTACAATGAGCAGTTCTTC
NA	TRBV19	TRBJ1-1	NA	CASSDGGSAEAFF	TGTGCCAGTAGTGACGGGGGGTCCGCTGAAGCTTTCTTT
TRBD2	TRBV7-3	TRBJ2-1	NA	CASSLGTSGSIPKQFF	TGTGCCAGCAGCTTAGGAACTAGCGGGAGTATTCCGAAGCAGTTCTTC
NA	TRBV9	TRBJ2-1	NA	CASSVAEGTYNEQFF	TGTGCCAGCAGCGTTGCAGAGGGAACCTACAATGAGCAGTTCTTC
TRBD1	TRBV6-1	TRBJ2-1	NA	CASRAQGATYNEQFF	TGTGCCAGCAGAGCCCAGGGGGCTACCTACAATGAGCAGTTCTTC
TRBD2	TRBV5-1	TRBJ2-3	once	CASSRGRGGSTDTQYF	TGCGCCAGCAGCCGGGGACGGGGGGGCAGCACAGATACGCAGTATTTT
TRBD1	TRBV27	TRBJ2-1	NA	CASSARGSQGVVYNEQFF	TGTGCCAGCAGCGCCCGTGGGTCCCAGGGGGTGGTCTACAATGAGCAGTTCTTC
NA	TRBV12-5	TRBJ1-2	NA	CASGLGIRGGYTF	TGTGCTAGTGGTTTGGGGATCCGCGGTGGCTACACCTTC
NA	TRBV4-3	TRBJ1-2	once	CASSPQTATVTYGYTF	TGCGCCAGCAGTCCTCAAACCGCGACAGTCACCTATGGCTACACCTTC
TRBD2	TRBV7-9	TRBJ2-5	NA	CASSSAREAGGGETQYF	TGTGCCAGCAGCTCCGCTCGAGAAGCGGGGGGAGGAGAGACCCAGTACTTC
NA	TRBV4-3	TRBJ2-6	NA	CASSQDMGPGANVLTF	TGCGCCAGCAGCCAAGATATGGGGCCCGGGGCCAACGTCCTGACTTTC
TRBD1	TRBV7-2	TRBJ1-2	NA	CASSPGTGAGYTF	TGCGCCAGCAGCCCGGGGACAGGGGCTGGCTACACCTTC